These 22 T cell receptor beta chains share one sample of origin, sequenced in a study of CD8+ T cells in alopecia areata. Using CD4, CD8alpha, NKG2D, NKG2ACE and other markers, pooled cutaneous lymph node cells were sorted. The authors extracted RNA and reverse transcribed it into cDNA as the sequencing template. Some clones are missing from TCRdb's copy, which holds only in-frame ones; the method was immunoSEQ multiplex PCR. The repertoire shows 250,000 or so clones, none seen only once; the top ten take more than 1%. The sequenced sample was CD4+ T cells sorted from a lymph node. The receptors were gathered from a C3H/HeJ mouse with alopecia areata. MHC haplotype of the strain: H2-k.

The sample holds a few counts of this clone. The germline and genes are mouse ones. The read halts 4 residues ahead of the CDR3 end, with the missing end drawn from the germline J gene. Other DNA sequences in this sample translate to the same CDR3. The V call is TRBV5, the J call TRBJ2-7; 10 bases match TRBD1. J was trimmed by 1 base and V by 0 bases; bases with no gene match: 0. Germline V gene lookup returns CDR1 LGHNA and CDR2 YNLKQL (reference sequence). CDR3 length: 15 residues. The CDR3 sequence is CASSQEGQGSYEQYF. The CDR3 DNA, read in part, is TGTGCCAGCAGCCAAGAGGGACAGGGGTCCTAT.

In the case of this clone: Gene names denote mouse genes. The read halts 4 residues ahead of the CDR3 end, with the missing end drawn from the germline J gene. The same CDR3 arises from other DNA sequences in this sample as well. The chain carries TRBV1 and TRBJ2-1; TRBD2 agrees at 8 bases. The CDR3 is 14 amino acids. Germline V gene sequence: CDR1 NSQYPW, CDR2 LRSPGD (reference sequence). Here the CDR3 reads CTCSADGGGAEQFF. Partial CDR3 DNA: TGCACCTGCAGTGCAGATGGGGGGGGCGCT.

On this clone: The genes and germline here are from mouse. This sample also contains other DNA sequences that code for the same CDR3. CDR3 sequence reads: CASSIAGTGLAEQFF. The CDR3 DNA, read in part, is TGTGCCAGCAGTATAGCCGGGACAGGGCTGGCT. The chain uses TRBV19 and TRBJ2-1; the match to TRBD1 covers 9 bases. The read gets to within 4 residues of the CDR3 end, and the germline J gene fills in the rest. This CDR3 spans 15 amino acids. Germline-derived CDR1 and CDR2 are FNHDT and SITEND (reference sequence).

As concerns this clone: The gene symbols are mouse symbols. The sequence runs out 4 residues before the end of the CDR3; the remainder is reconstructed from the germline J gene. This chain connects TRBV13-1 to TRBJ2-4, with D possibly being TRBD1 (6 bases). The ends were cut back, 5 bases at V and 0 bases at J, with 10 bases in the middle. The CDR3 sequence is 14 residues long. Germline values: CDR1 NSHNY, CDR2 SYGAGN. The CDR3 DNA, read in part, is TGTGCCAGCAGCTCCGGACAGAGTCAAAAC. It is translated as CASSSGQSQN. From start to end, the CDR3 is CASSSGQSQNTLYF.

This clone has just a few counts. Gene names are the mouse ones. The sequence runs out 4 residues before the end of the CDR3; the remainder is reconstructed from the germline J gene. J is TRBJ2-3 and V is TRBV13-3, with D possibly TRBD2 on 7 matching bases. The germline V gene encodes CDR1 NNHDY and CDR2 SYVADS. The CDR3 has 16 amino acids. V was trimmed by 1 base and J by 1 base, leaving 13 bases between them. The CDR3 bases that were read are TGTGCCAGCAGTGATCGGGGGGCGCTGGGTGCAGAA. Encoded protein: CASSDRGALGAE. The full CDR3 is CASSDRGALGAETLYF.

Concerning this clone itself: Genes here carry mouse names. The read finishes 4 residues shy of the CDR3 end, and the germline J gene is used to complete it. This sequence joins TRBV4 and TRBJ2-1; TRBD1 agrees at 8 bases. After removal of 5 bases from V and 2 bases from J, the junction contained 2 bases not matched to a gene. This CDR3 comprises 14 residues. The V gene's germline CDR1 is LGHDT and CDR2 YNNKQL (reference sequence). The covered CDR3 bases are TGTGCCAGCAGCCACAGGGGGGACTATGCT. This sequence encodes CASSHRGDYA. The whole CDR3 protein is CASSHRGDYAEQFF.

On this clone itself: Gene names and germline refer to mouse. The read ends 4 residues early relative to the CDR3; the germline J gene fills the gap. The chain recombines TRBV13-2 with TRBJ2-3; D possibly uses TRBD1 or TRBD2 (6 bases each). CDR3 length: 15 amino acids. CDR1 is NNHNN, CDR2 SYGAGS, per germline (reference sequence). Trimming stripped 0 bases from V and 1 base from J, with 9 bases between. Incomplete CDR3 DNA: TGTGCCAGCGGTGATGGGGGGCGCGGTGCAGAA. Its protein product is CASGDGGRGAE. The full CDR3 protein is CASGDGGRGAETLYF.

This clone occurred a few times. Here the gene names and germline are mouse. The missing CDR3 end, 4 residues past where the read stops, is filled in from the germline J gene. V and J are TRBV13-2 and TRBJ2-1, with 9 nucleotides matching TRBD2. In germline, CDR1 is NNHNN, CDR2 SYGAGS (reference sequence). This CDR3 comprises 14 residues. The junction had 4 bases not matched to a gene; V was cut back by 4 bases and J by 5 bases. The CDR3 DNA, read in part, is TGTGCCAGCGGTCGACTGGGGGACCATGCT. It codes for CASGRLGDHA. The entire CDR3 protein is CASGRLGDHAEQFF.

Only a few counts were recorded for this clone. Genes and germline come from the mouse. Coverage ceases 4 residues before the CDR3 finishes, and the germline J gene fills in the end. The sample holds other DNA sequences that translate to the same CDR3. The genes are TRBV31 and TRBJ2-2, with D perhaps matching TRBD2 (5 bases). Trimming stripped 0 bases from V and 0 bases from J, with 11 bases between. There are 16 residues in the CDR3. The germline gives CDR1 GKSSPN, CDR2 SITVG. The CDR3 sequence: CAWSLGLGTNTGQLYF. CDR3 DNA (partial): TGTGCCTGGAGTCTAGGACTCGGAACAAACACCGGG.

As for this clone: A single base separates this from a much larger clone, so it may be a read error. Gene names refer to mouse genes. The CDR3 extends 4 residues past the end of the read, so its final part is completed from the germline J gene. Within the sample, other DNA sequences also encode this same CDR3. V gene TRBV31 combines with J gene TRBJ1-1; possibly TRBD1 for D (6 bases). This CDR3 has 14 residues. The V end lost 3 bases, the J end lost 0 bases, and 11 bases lay between the germline ends. Germline values: CDR1 GKSSPN, CDR2 SITVG. The CDR3: CAWSLRTANTEVFF. Partial CDR3 DNA: TGTGCCTGGAGCCTCCGGACAGCAAACACA. Supplemented by reference TRBV31 and TRBJ1-1, the full variable domain reads AQTIHQWPVAEIKAVGSPLSLGCTIKGKSSPNLYWYWQATGGTLQQLFYSITVGQVESVVQLNLSASRPKDDQFILSTEKLLLSHSGFYLCAWSLRTANTEVFFGKGTRLTVV.

Of note for this clone: The genes are named according to mouse. The CDR3 sequence: CASSDADRSNQDTQYF. Incomplete CDR3 DNA: TGTGCCAGCAGTGATGCAGACAGGAGTAACCAAGAC. The chain employs TRBV13-1 and TRBJ2-5; D might be TRBD1 (6 bases). The read falls 4 residues short of the CDR3 end, and the missing part is taken from the germline J gene. The CDR3 is made up of 16 amino acids. Germline lookup yields CDR1 NSHNY and CDR2 SYGAGN. Trimming pared 0 bases from V and 0 bases from J, leaving 11 bases between.

Remarks on this clone: Germline and genes: mouse. Coverage ceases 4 residues before the CDR3 finishes, and the germline J gene fills in the end. Within the sample, other DNA sequences also encode this same CDR3. The J gene is TRBJ1-1, the V gene TRBV5; 9 bases match TRBD1. The germline CDR1 and CDR2 sequences are LGHNA and YNLKQL (reference sequence). J gave up 1 base and V 4 bases, and 1 base lay outside the gene matches. This CDR3 spans 14 amino acids. CDR3 loop: CASSPGQGNTEVFF. Partial CDR3 DNA: TGTGCCAGCAGCCCGGGACAGGGAAACACA.

This clone has more than one count but fewer than ten. Mouse gene names apply. The CDR3 end is not reached by the read, which stops 4 residues before it; the germline J gene fills it in. The J gene is TRBJ2-7, the V gene TRBV19; D may be TRBD1 (5 bases). Per the germline V gene, CDR1 is FNHDT and CDR2 is SITEND (reference sequence). The CDR3 is 12 amino acids. The CDR3 sequence is CASSPTAYEQYF. The covered CDR3 bases are TGTGCCAGCAGTCCGACAGCGTAT. The full variable domain, rest sourced from reference TRBV19 and TRBJ2-7, is GGIITQTPKFLIGQEGQKLTLKCQQNFNHDTMYWYRQDSGKGLRLIYYSITENDLQKGDLSEGYDASREKKSSFSLTVTSAQKNEMAVFLCASSPTAYEQYFGPGTRLTVL.

With respect to this clone: Genes and germline come from the mouse. The CDR3 goes on 4 residues after the read ends, and that part is filled in from the germline J gene. Different DNA sequences within this sample yield the same CDR3. The chain couples TRBV13-1 to TRBJ2-7, with TRBD1 matching over 7 bases. There are 12 residues in the CDR3. J lost 3 bases, V lost 3 bases, and 0 bases had no gene match. Looked up from germline, CDR1 is NSHNY and CDR2 is SYGAGN. The CDR3 reads CASSGTGYEQYF. The CDR3 bases that were read are TGTGCCAGCAGTGGGACAGGCTAT.

This clone was found a few times. Mouse gene names and germline throughout. Read coverage stops 4 residues before the CDR3 terminus; the germline J gene supplies the remainder. The same CDR3 can be traced to other DNA sequences in this sample. The gene calls are TRBV17 and TRBJ2-5, with 8 bases aligning to TRBD2. The CDR3 runs to 14 residues. CDR1 is MNHDT and CDR2 is YYDKIL in the germline V gene. The covered CDR3 bases are TGTGCTAGCAGTAGGGGGACTGGTGAAGAC. This sequence encodes CASSRGTGED. The whole CDR3 sequence is CASSRGTGEDTQYF.

On this clone itself: The gene symbols are mouse symbols. The CDR3 goes on 4 residues after the read ends, and that part is filled in from the germline J gene. Other DNA variants within this sample encode the same CDR3. The rearrangement joins TRBV13-1 to TRBJ2-5; 8 positions match TRBD2. This CDR3 has 15 amino acids. V trimming: 5 bases; J trimming: 0 bases; junction bases outside the gene matches: 5. Germline V gene sequence: CDR1 NSHNY, CDR2 SYGAGN. The sequenced CDR3 bases are TGTGCCAGCAGCCGACTGGGGATTAACCAAGAC. Encoded protein: CASSRLGINQD. The CDR3 reads in full as CASSRLGINQDTQYF.

This clone appeared a few times. The gene symbols are mouse symbols. The read terminates 4 residues before the CDR3 end, so the remaining end is supplied by the germline J gene. Other nucleotide sequences in the sample specify the same CDR3. The rearrangement uses TRBV1 and TRBJ2-1; D is unresolved. The germline gives CDR1 NSQYPW, CDR2 LRSPGD (reference sequence). Between the trimmed V and J ends, which lost 3 bases and 1 base, there was a span of 7 bases. CDR3 length: 14 residues. The CDR3 protein is CTCSADTNYAEQFF. CDR3 DNA (partial): TGCACCTGCAGTGCTGACACCAACTATGCT.

As concerns this clone: Mouse gene names apply. The CDR3 goes on 4 residues after the read ends, and that part is filled in from the germline J gene. Distinct nucleotide sequences in the sample also encode this CDR3. The chain combines TRBV5 with TRBJ2-1; TRBD1 matches 12 bases. The J segment lost 5 bases and the V segment lost 4 bases, leaving 3 bases of the junction unmatched. The CDR3 runs 15 residues. Germline V gene data show CDR1 as LGHNA and CDR2 as YNLKQL (reference sequence). CDR3 residues: CASSLGTGGDAEQFF. The CDR3 bases that were read are TGTGCCAGCAGCCTCGGGACAGGGGGCGATGCT.

This clone came up a few times. Mouse gene names apply. The read finishes 4 residues shy of the CDR3 end, and the germline J gene is used to complete it. This chain connects TRBV1 to TRBJ2-3; 10 bases match TRBD2. The CDR3 covers 16 residues. Germline V CDR1 and CDR2: NSQYPW, LRSPGD (reference sequence). V gave up 3 bases and J gave up 1 base; unmatched junction bases: 4. This chain's CDR3 is CTCSAAGGARAETLYF. CDR3 DNA (partial): TGCACCTGCAGTGCCGCTGGGGGGGCGCGTGCAGAA.

This clone was counted between two and nine times. The gene symbols are mouse symbols. The missing CDR3 end, 4 residues past where the read stops, is filled in from the germline J gene. The chain joins TRBV5 to TRBJ2-1; the D is unclear. This CDR3 is 13 amino acids long. The germline CDR1 and CDR2 sequences are LGHNA and YNLKQL (reference sequence). The V end lost 0 bases, the J end lost 4 bases, and 4 bases lay between the germline ends. The CDR3 here is CASSQDTYAEQFF. The covered CDR3 bases are TGTGCCAGCAGCCAAGACACATATGCT.

There are a few counts of this clone. Gene names refer to mouse genes. The CDR3 is cut off 4 residues early in the read; its end comes from the germline J gene. The chain is built from TRBV1 and TRBJ1-1; 8 positions agree with TRBD1. The CDR3 is made up of 15 amino acids. Germline lookup yields CDR1 NSQYPW and CDR2 LRSPGD (reference sequence). V was pared by 0 bases and J by 3 bases, with 3 bases of the junction left unmatched. The CDR3 bases that were read are TGCACCTGCAGTGCAGACAGGGGGCGAGACACA. Its translation: CTCSADRGRDT. The entire CDR3 reads CTCSADRGRDTEVFF.

In the case of this clone: Here the gene names and germline are mouse. The CDR3 end is not reached by the read, which stops 4 residues before it; the germline J gene fills it in. The V and J genes are TRBV13-1 and TRBJ2-2, with 11 bases identical to TRBD2. V lost 2 bases and J lost 2; bases outside the gene matches: 5. Germline V CDR1 and CDR2: NSHNY, SYGAGN. The CDR3 is 17 amino acids. The CDR3 loop is CASSEPRDWGNTGQLYF. CDR3 bases read: TGTGCCAGCAGTGAGCCCAGGGACTGGGGGAACACCGGG.